The 24 T cell receptor beta chains reported below all come from one sample, sequenced in a study of beta chain features in type 1 diabetes. The study reverse transcribed the entire isolated RNA, so it sequenced expressed TCRB transcripts. Repertoires were generated with immunoSEQ multiplex PCR, while TCRdb's copy carries only in-frame clones and drops some. The table lists 900,000 or so clones, 17% of them singletons. The sequenced sample consisted of naive CD4+ T cells from blood. All receptors derive from a woman aged 18-35 years in good health.

The CDR3 bases are TGTGCCAGCAGCTTAGCGGGGATAGCCAAAAACATTCAGTACTTC. This translates into CASSLAGIAKNIQYF. The V gene is TRBV5-6, the J gene TRBJ2-4; 7 bases map to TRBD2. CDR1 is SGHDT and CDR2 is YYEEEE in the germline V gene. V lost 2 bases to trimming and J lost 0 bases; unmatched junction nucleotides: 2. This CDR3 comprises 15 residues.

The rearrangement links TRBV11-1 to TRBJ2-2; no clear D gene. V was clipped by 2 bases and J by 5 bases, with 12 bases between them. This CDR3 comprises 15 residues. Germline V lookup: CDR1 SGHAT, CDR2 FQDESV (reference sequence). The CDR3 DNA sequence: TGTGCCAGCAGCTTACAATATTCCGGGACCGGGGAGCTGTTTTTT. This translates into CASSLQYSGTGELFF.

The gene calls are TRBV11-3 and TRBJ2-1; 7 bases agree with TRBD2. Per the germline V gene, CDR1 is SGHNT and CDR2 is YENEEA. CDR3 size: 14 residues. J gave up 8 bases and V 1 base, and 5 bases lay outside the gene matches. This CDR3 is CASSLGGSSYEQFF. The CDR3 nucleotides are TGTGCCAGCAGCTTAGGCGGGAGTAGCTATGAGCAGTTCTTC.

This chain connects TRBV4-3 to TRBJ1-3; the match to TRBD1 covers 8 bases. J lost 4 bases, V lost 6 bases, and 8 bases had no gene match. Germline V gene lookup returns CDR1 LGHNA and CDR2 YSLEER. The CDR3 has 15 residues. The CDR3 protein is CASRADRAVGNTIYF. The CDR3 DNA reads TGCGCCAGCAGGGCGGACAGGGCAGTCGGAAACACCATATATTTT.

The chain employs TRBV27 and TRBJ2-1; D is perhaps TRBD1 (6 bases). The CDR3 is 12 amino acids. Germline assignment: CDR1 MNHEY and CDR2 SMNVEV (reference sequence). V lost 6 bases, J lost 13 bases, and 16 bases lay in between. The CDR3 loop reads CASRTGLGIQFF. The CDR3 nucleotides are TGTGCCAGCAGGACAGGCCTCGGAATTCAGTTCTTC.

Only one count was recorded for this clone. The chain joins TRBV28 to TRBJ2-4; 8 bases align to TRBD2. Looked up from germline, CDR1 is MDHEN and CDR2 is SYDVKM. The CDR3 contains 15 residues. Trimming cost V 2 bases and J 5 bases; bases outside gene matches: 5. CDR3 nucleotides: TGTGCCAGCAGTTTAGATGCAGCGGGAGAAAACATTCAGTACTTC. Residues: CASSLDAAGENIQYF.

V is TRBV29-1 and J is TRBJ1-2, with D perhaps TRBD1 (5 bases). V shed 5 bases and J shed 2 bases, with 18 bases lying between them. The CDR3 is made up of 15 amino acids. From germline, CDR1 is SQVTM and CDR2 ANQGSEA. The CDR3 DNA follows: TGCAGCGTTCTAACGGCGCCGGGGCGGAACTATGGCTACACCTTC. As protein: CSVLTAPGRNYGYTF.

This clone has just a few counts. DNA for the CDR3: TGCAGCGTGAATAGCGGGAGGGCTCGGGTGAGGAATGAGCAGTTCTTC. Its translation is CSVNSGRARVRNEQFF. This rearrangement joins TRBV29-1 to TRBJ2-1; 11 bases agree with TRBD2. CDR3 length equals 16 residues. The germline CDR1 and CDR2 sequences are SQVTM and ANQGSEA. The trim removed 6 bases at V and 7 bases at J, leaving 14 bases unmatched.

CDR3 sequence reads: CASGAGRGYTF. In DNA, the CDR3 is TGTGCCAGCGGTGCAGGACGTGGCTACACCTTC. The V and J genes are TRBV2 and TRBJ1-2; no reliable D call. The V and J ends lost 8 bases and 7 bases respectively, with 11 bases between them. The CDR3 runs to 11 residues. The germline V gene encodes CDR1 SNHLY and CDR2 FYNNEI.

This clone was detected a few times. The rearrangement joins TRBV7-8 to TRBJ2-2; D is ambiguous. With 5 bases removed from V and 0 bases from J, the gap between germline ends came to 13 bases. The CDR3 is 16 amino acids. Germline V CDR1 and CDR2: SGHVS, FQNEAQ. CDR3 bases: TGTGCCAGCAGCCACTCCCGACTTGCGAACACCGGGGAGCTGTTTTTT. This codes for CASSHSRLANTGELFF.

The chain employs TRBV7-9 and TRBJ2-1, with 14 bases lining up with TRBD2. V trimming: 3 bases; J trimming: 8 bases; junction bases outside the gene matches: 3. The CDR3 extends over 15 amino acids. The germline gives CDR1 SEHNR, CDR2 FQNEAQ (reference sequence). The DNA of the CDR3 is TGTGCCAGCAGCTTGGGGACTAGCGGGAGCGATGAGCAGTTCTTC. Its protein product is CASSLGTSGSDEQFF. Using reference TRBV7-9 and TRBJ2-1 for the parts outside the CDR3, the full variable domain is DTGVSQNPRHKITKRGQNVTFRCDPISEHNRLYWYRQTLGQGPEFLTYFQNEAQLEKSRLLSDRFSAERPKGSFSTLEIQRTEQGDSAMYLCASSLGTSGSDEQFFGPGTRLTVL.

This clone was seen only a few times. The chain carries TRBV23-1 and TRBJ2-7; perhaps D is TRBD1 or TRBD2 (5 bases each). TRBV23-1 qualifies as an ORF whose function is uncertain. The germline V and J ends were trimmed by 5 bases and 2 bases, with 25 bases remaining between them. The length of the CDR3 is 18 residues. CDR3 sequence reads: CASSSGYFSVLPTYEQYF. The CDR3 DNA is TGCGCCAGCAGTTCAGGGTATTTTAGCGTCCTTCCTACCTACGAGCAGTACTTC.

The CDR3 region has the DNA TGTGCCAGCTCACCACCGGGACAGGGATACTCTGGGGCCAACGTCCTGACTTTC. Its protein product is CASSPPGQGYSGANVLTF. This chain uses TRBV18 with TRBJ2-6, with TRBD1 identical over 9 bases. With 0 bases clipped from V and 0 bases from J, the junction kept 3 bases outside the gene matches. CDR1 and CDR2 (germline): KGHSH, LQKENI. This CDR3 spans 18 amino acids.

The chain carries TRBV5-1 and TRBJ2-7; possibly TRBD1 for D (5 bases). The length of the CDR3 is 14 residues. Germline values: CDR1 SGHRS, CDR2 YFSETQ. The germline V and J ends were trimmed by 2 bases and 2 bases, with 11 bases remaining between them. The CDR3 loop reads CASSFDRVTYEQYF. Written as DNA, the CDR3 is TGCGCCAGCAGCTTTGACAGAGTAACCTACGAGCAGTACTTC.

The rearrangement links TRBV15 to TRBJ2-5; D is undetermined. With the DNA end fitting TRBJ2-7 better, the J assignment may be wrong. Germline V lookup: CDR1 LNHNV, CDR2 YYDKDF (reference sequence). CDR3 length equals 15 residues. The CDR3 sequence is CATSRGNLVQPEQYF. In DNA form, the CDR3 reads TGTGCCACCAGCAGAGGTAATCTAGTGCAGCCCGAGCAGTACTTC.

The CDR3 protein is CASSGWTTNYNEQFF. CDR3 sequence (DNA): TGCGCCAGCAGCGGGTGGACTACCAACTACAATGAGCAGTTCTTC. This chain links TRBV5-1 with TRBJ2-1, with a tentative D call TRBD2 (6 bases). From germline, CDR1 is SGHRS and CDR2 YFSETQ. This CDR3 contains 15 residues. V lost 4 bases and J 3 bases, leaving 14 bases between the germline ends.

In this sample, this clone turned up a few times. The genes are TRBV10-3 and TRBJ2-1; 7 positions match TRBD1. The germline V gene has CDR1 ENHRY and CDR2 SYGVKD. The V segment lost 6 bases and the J segment 7 bases; nucleotides outside the gene matches: 15. The length of the CDR3 is 16 residues. The CDR3 region is CAIRAPGSTRGNEQFF. The CDR3, as DNA: TGTGCCATCAGGGCACCGGGTTCCACCAGGGGGAATGAGCAGTTCTTC.

There are a few counts of this clone. CDR3 protein: CASSNRIRPSGIETQYF. CDR3 bases: TGTGCCAGCAGCAACAGGATTCGGCCTAGCGGTATAGAGACCCAGTACTTC. The rearrangement joins TRBV21-1 to TRBJ2-5; the table's D call of TRBD2 was not tested on the DNA. TRBV21-1 is a pseudogene. The CDR3 sequence is 17 residues long.

Concerning this clone itself: Other DNA sequences in this specimen translate into the identical CDR3. This chain links TRBV18 with TRBJ2-3; D may be TRBD1 (5 bases). V lost 2 bases and J 6 bases, leaving 9 bases between the germline ends. The CDR3 consists of 13 residues. CDR1 and CDR2 (germline): KGHSH, LQKENI. The CDR3 region has the DNA TGTGCCAGCTCACCAGGGGCCGGGGATACGCAGTATTTT. This sequence encodes CASSPGAGDTQYF.

The genes are TRBV28 and TRBJ2-3; D perhaps matches TRBD2 (5 bases). The V gene's germline CDR1 is MDHEN and CDR2 SYDVKM. CDR3 size: 13 residues. V was trimmed by 6 bases and J by 4 bases, leaving 11 bases between them. The CDR3 region has the DNA TGTGCCAGCAGCTCGGCAGCGGCAGATACGCAGTATTTT. As protein: CASSSAAADTQYF. Looking up the rest from reference TRBV28 and TRBJ2-3 gives the full variable domain: DVKVTQSSRYLVKRTGEKVFLECVQDMDHENMFWYRQDPGLGLRLIYFSYDVKMKEKGDIPEGYSVSREKKERFSLILESASTNQTSMYLCASSSAAADTQYFGPGTRLTVL.

This chain links TRBV12-2 with TRBJ2-7; whether TRBD2, the table's D call, matches the DNA was not checked. TRBV12-2 is assigned pseudogene status. The CDR3 contains 15 residues. The CDR3 bases are TGTGCAAGTCGGCCGGGACTAGCGGACCAATACGAGCAGTACTTC. Amino acid sequence: CASRPGLADQYEQYF.

The J gene is TRBJ1-3, the V gene TRBV9, with 7 bases lining up with TRBD1. The CDR3 consists of 16 residues. Losses at the gene ends were 0 bases for V and 5 bases for J; bases not matched to a gene: 8. From germline, CDR1 is SGDLS and CDR2 YYNGEE. The CDR3 sequence: CASSVGNRGARNTIYF. CDR3 nucleotides: TGTGCCAGCAGCGTAGGAAACAGGGGTGCCCGAAACACCATATATTTT.

This clone showed up just a few times. The gene calls are TRBV4-3 and TRBJ2-3, with 11 bases lining up with TRBD2. The CDR3 loop spans 17 amino acids. The germline gives CDR1 LGHNA, CDR2 YSLEER. V shed 7 bases and J 6 bases; nucleotides not matched to a gene: 15. CDR3 bases: TGCGCCAGCAAGCCAACAGCTAGCGGGAGGTATATGGATACGCAGTATTTT. This gives the protein CASKPTASGRYMDTQYF.

The genes are TRBV29-1 and TRBJ2-7, with D possibly TRBD2 on 5 matching bases. Germline V lookup: CDR1 SQVTM, CDR2 ANQGSEA. V dropped 4 bases and J dropped 5 bases, with 9 bases sitting between them. The CDR3 is made up of 11 amino acids. CDR3 bases: TGCAGCGTTGGGGAGCTCAACGAGCAGTACTTC. It yields the protein CSVGELNEQYF.